This T cell receptor beta chain was sequenced in a study of blood T cell repertoires in COVID-19. Study-level information: Nucleic acid was either cDNA or gDNA, and it came from T cells, B-cell-depleted T cells, or PBMCs.

The CDR3 sequence is 15 residues long. With 2 bases clipped from V and 4 bases from J, the junction kept 3 bases outside the gene matches. Germline V CDR1 and CDR2: SGDLS, YYNGEE. Under the authors' procedure: Estimation of nucleated cell counts relied on the amplification of reference gene primers. The assay was immunoSEQ multiplex PCR, and TCRdb's table has in-frame clones only and misses some. V and J calls and clone size are those listed in that table; D and trimming were worked out from the DNA. Of hundreds of thousands of clones in the sample, around 90% are singletons; the top ten hold around 1%. This clone has a single count.

Sequencing input: PBMCs or T cells enriched from blood (not recorded which). The rearrangement links TRBV9 to TRBJ2-2; 9 nucleotides match TRBD2. This receptor was obtained from a young woman who had recovered from COVID-19. CDR3 DNA sequence: TGTGCCAGCAGCGTTAGCGGGAGAATCACCGGGGAGCTGTTTTTT. Translated: CASSVSGRITGELFF.